This record covers a single TCR beta chain. The antigen is unknown. This sample is part of a study of persistence of HIV-infected CD4 T cells. The immunoSEQ assay was version 4, run in survey mode. Here immunoSEQ multiplex PCR was the method, and the copy in TCRdb shows in-frame clones only, minus some. The sample has some 14,000 clones, 66% seen once. Overlapping HIV-1 Gag 15-mer peptides at 1 ug per peptide per mL were used. Responding CD4+ T cells were sorted by upregulation of both CD40 ligand and CD69. Undetectable plasma HIV-1 RNA below 50 copies/mL lasted at least 4 years. The ends lost 3 bases at V and 1 base at J; junction bases unmatched: 4. This CDR3 is 14 amino acids long. In germline, CDR1 is GTSNPN, CDR2 SVGIG (reference sequence).

The sequenced sample was CD4+ T cells sorted from PBMCs after roughly 18-hour stimulation, obtained from a patient who received antiretroviral therapy. The receptor was isolated from an adult man with HIV who was CMV-seropositive. V is TRBV30 and J is TRBJ1-2, with 8 bases matching TRBD1. CDR3 region: CAWSPGQGNYGYTF. CDR3 nucleotide sequence: TGTGCCTGGAGCCCCGGACAGGGTAACTATGGCTACACCTTC. Full variable domain (rest looked up from reference TRBV30 and TRBJ1-2): SQTIHQWPATLVQPVGSPLSLECTVEGTSNPNLYWYRQAAGRGLQLLFYSVGIGQISSEVPQNLSASRPQDRQFILSSKKLLLSDSGFYLCAWSPGQGNYGYTFGSGTRLTVV.